These 32 T cell receptor beta chains were all obtained from the same sample, sequenced in a study of blood T cells in healthy people across ages. A second roughly 6 to 12 cycle PCR used barcoded and J-beta primers. TCRdb analysed the 5' RACE reads with MiXCR anew, one entry per CDR3 protein. The sample consists of 850,000 to 1,300,000 distinct CDR3 sequences, more than 35% of them appearing once. Material: blood. These receptors all come from an older woman in good health.

The chain joins TRBV29-1 to TRBJ2-7; TRBD1 might be the D (6 bases). With 2 bases removed from V and 4 bases from J, the gap between germline ends came to 18 bases. This CDR3 has 15 amino acids. Per the germline V gene, CDR1 is SQVTM and CDR2 is ANQGSEA. Here the CDR3 DNA reads TGCAGCGTTGAATATCAGGGGCAGGCCCGATACGAGCAGTACTTC. This encodes CSVEYQGQARYEQYF.

This clonotype was seen many times. This rearrangement joins TRBV7-2 to TRBJ2-5, with D possibly called TRBD1 or TRBD2 (5 bases each). Germline V CDR1 and CDR2: SGHTA, FQGNSA. The V and J ends lost 6 bases and 1 base respectively, with 12 bases between them. The CDR3 extends over 14 amino acids. The CDR3 DNA follows: TGTGCCAGCAGTGCGCCGGGGCCCCAAGAGACCCAGTACTTC. Its protein product is CASSAPGPQETQYF.

The chain links TRBV29-1 to TRBJ2-7; D call uncertain. Germline loops: CDR1 SQVTM, CDR2 ANQGSEA. The CDR3 consists of 10 residues. Trimming left V 2 bases short and J 6 bases short, with 5 bases between. CDR3 amino acids: CSVESGEQYF. The CDR3 nucleotides are TGCAGCGTTGAATCCGGCGAGCAGTACTTC.

This chain links TRBV20-1 with TRBJ2-5; D is unresolved. The J call could be wrong; TRBJ2-7 is a better fit for the DNA end. The CDR3 has 13 residues. The germline V gene encodes CDR1 DFQATT and CDR2 SNEGSKA (reference sequence). This CDR3 reads CSAQRDGRYEQYF. CDR3 coding DNA: TGCAGTGCCCAACGAGACGGCAGGTACGAGCAGTACTTC.

The rearrangement links TRBV12-3 or TRBV12-4 to TRBJ1-2, with D perhaps matching TRBD1 (5 bases). Trimming left V 2 bases short and J 7 bases short, with 14 bases between. The CDR3 spans 14 residues. CDR3: CASSLMPGTSGYTF. In DNA form, the CDR3 reads TGTGCCAGCAGTTTAATGCCAGGGACTTCTGGCTACACCTTC.

This clonotype was seen a few times. V and J are TRBV27 and TRBJ1-6; a weak D match, TRBD1 (6 bases). Trimming cost V 1 base and J 6 bases, with 10 bases left between them. The CDR3 has 15 amino acids. Germline V gives CDR1 MNHEY, CDR2 SMNVEV (reference sequence). The CDR3: CASSLYGGLNSPLHF. CDR3 DNA sequence: TGTGCCAGCAGTTTATATGGGGGGCTTAATTCACCCCTCCACTTT.

The rearrangement uses TRBV28 and TRBJ2-1, with TRBD2 as a possible D gene (6 bases). Trimming left V 3 bases short and J 0 bases short, with 12 bases between. The CDR3 length is 16 residues. Germline V gives CDR1 MDHEN, CDR2 SYDVKM. DNA for the CDR3: TGTGCCAGCAGTTTTGATGGCGGGGTCTCCTACAATGAGCAGTTCTTC. Amino acid sequence: CASSFDGGVSYNEQFF.

V is TRBV11-2 and J is TRBJ2-7, with 9 bases identical to TRBD1. The V and J ends lost 5 bases and 6 bases, in that order; junction bases with no gene match: 5. Germline V lookup: CDR1 SGHAT, CDR2 FQNNGV. The length of the CDR3 is 13 residues. The CDR3 region has the DNA TGTGCCAGCAGCGCGGACAGGGGTGTCGAGCAGTACTTC. Amino acid sequence: CASSADRGVEQYF. Supplemented by reference TRBV11-2 and TRBJ2-7, the full variable domain reads EAGVAQSPRYKIIEKRQSVAFWCNPISGHATLYWYQQILGQGPKLLIQFQNNGVVDDSQLPKDRFSAERLKGVDSTLKIQPAKLEDSAVYLCASSADRGVEQYFGPGTRLTVT.

This chain links TRBV6-1 with TRBJ2-5; 8 bases fit TRBD1. The CDR3 contains 14 residues. Germline assignment: CDR1 MNHNS and CDR2 SASEGT. V lost 5 bases and J lost 5; bases outside the gene matches: 7. In nucleotides, the CDR3 is TGTGCCAGCAGTATTGGACAGGGCTGGGAGACCCAGTACTTC. Translation: CASSIGQGWETQYF.

The V and J genes are TRBV15 and TRBJ2-3; D might be TRBD1 or TRBD2, each matching 5 bases. CDR3 length: 16 residues. Trimming took off 5 bases at V and 2 bases at J, with 17 bases between the two ends. Looked up from germline, CDR1 is LNHNV and CDR2 is YYDKDF (reference sequence). CDR3 coding DNA: TGTGCCACCAGCCGGAGCCGGGACCGGTTCACAGATACGCAGTATTTT. Its protein product is CATSRSRDRFTDTQYF.

This clonotype was counted a few times. The chain couples TRBV28 to TRBJ2-5, with 7 bases that match TRBD1. J lost 4 bases, V lost 2 bases, and 10 bases had no gene match. The germline gives CDR1 MDHEN, CDR2 SYDVKM. CDR3 length: 16 amino acids. The CDR3 region is CASSLGYSRDRETQYF. The CDR3 DNA sequence: TGTGCCAGCAGTTTAGGTTACTCCCGGGACAGAGAGACCCAGTACTTC. The full variable domain, rest sourced from reference TRBV28 and TRBJ2-5, is DVKVTQSSRYLVKRTGEKVFLECVQDMDHENMFWYRQDPGLGLRLIYFSYDVKMKEKGDIPEGYSVSREKKERFSLILESASTNQTSMYLCASSLGYSRDRETQYFGPGTRLLVL.

J is TRBJ2-7 and V is TRBV11-3; 11 nucleotides align to TRBD2. Germline assignment: CDR1 SGHNT and CDR2 YENEEA. CDR3 size: 16 residues. Trimming removed 5 bases from V and 2 bases from J; junction bases left unmatched: 8. The CDR3 is CASSPLLAGGPYEQYF. For the CDR3, the DNA is TGTGCCAGCAGCCCTCTCCTAGCGGGAGGACCCTACGAGCAGTACTTC. Variable domain in full (rest from reference TRBV11-3 and TRBJ2-7): EAGVVQSPRYKIIEKKQPVAFWCNPISGHNTLYWYLQNLGQGPELLIRYENEEAVDDSQLPKDRFSAERLKGVDSTLKIQPAELGDSAVYLCASSPLLAGGPYEQYFGPGTRLTVT.

This chain uses TRBV27 with TRBJ2-4; 9 bases match TRBD1. Matching the DNA end better, TRBJ2-7 makes the J call doubtful. The CDR3 has 15 amino acids. The germline V gene encodes CDR1 MNHEY and CDR2 SMNVEV (reference sequence). The CDR3 loop is CASSLSAGTGHEQYF. Written as DNA, the CDR3 is TGTGCCAGCAGTTTATCGGCGGGGACAGGGCACGAGCAGTACTTC.

The chain joins TRBV6-2 or TRBV6-3 to TRBJ2-7; a possible D gene is TRBD1 (5 bases). This CDR3 has 14 amino acids. V lost 2 bases and J 2 bases, leaving 10 bases between the germline ends. Germline V gene data show CDR1 as MNHEY and CDR2 as SVGEGT. DNA for the CDR3: TGTGCCAGCAGTTACGGGGCAGCAACCTACGAGCAGTACTTC. Translating it yields CASSYGAATYEQYF.

This clonotype was counted once. The V call is TRBV10-2, the J call TRBJ2-5; 14 nucleotides line up with TRBD2. The V segment lost 6 bases and the J segment 11 bases; nucleotides outside the gene matches: 23. The germline V gene encodes CDR1 WSHSY and CDR2 SAAADI. The CDR3 spans 19 residues. CDR3 in DNA: TGCGCCAGCAGCCTTCGACTAGCGGGAGGGCCGGACCTCTCTAGAGAGCAGTACTTC. As protein: CASSLRLAGGPDLSREQYF.

The gene calls are TRBV4-2 and TRBJ2-7; weak D call: TRBD2 (6 bases). Germline CDR1 LGHNA, CDR2 YNFKEQ. Deletions cut 4 bases from V and 4 bases from J, with 20 bases between. CDR3 length equals 16 residues. CDR3 DNA sequence: TGTGCCAGCAGCCCCCATACCGGGAGCAGGTTTTACGAGCAGTACTTC. Its protein is CASSPHTGSRFYEQYF.

The chain joins TRBV9 to TRBJ2-1, with D perhaps TRBD1 (7 bases). The last part of the DNA fits TRBJ2-7 better; the J call may be wrong. Germline V gene sequence: CDR1 SGDLS, CDR2 YYNGEE. The CDR3 has 12 residues. The CDR3 bases are TGTGCCAGCAAGGGGGCGGGGAATGAGCAGTACTTC. It codes for CASKGAGNEQYF.

There are a few counts of this clonotype. The chain uses TRBV5-1 and TRBJ1-4; possible D gene TRBD1, 5 bases. The germline V gene has CDR1 SGHRS and CDR2 YFSETQ. The CDR3 totals 15 residues. Trimming took 4 bases from V and 5 from J, leaving 15 bases between them. CDR3 residues: CASSPSGTGNEKLFF. The CDR3 DNA follows: TGCGCCAGCAGCCCGAGCGGGACTGGAAATGAAAAACTGTTTTTT.

The chain has TRBV5-1 and TRBJ2-7; TRBD2 agrees at 10 bases. The junction had 3 bases not matched to a gene; V was cut back by 7 bases and J by 2 bases. CDR3 length equals 13 residues. The germline V gene encodes CDR1 SGHRS and CDR2 YFSETQ. The CDR3 is CASLSGRAYEQYF. CDR3 nucleotide sequence: TGCGCCAGCTTGAGCGGGAGGGCCTACGAGCAGTACTTC.

The J gene is TRBJ1-1, the V gene TRBV6-1, with TRBD1 identical over 7 bases. The germline gives CDR1 MNHNS, CDR2 SASEGT. This CDR3 comprises 14 residues. Trimming removed 7 bases from V and 2 bases from J; junction bases left unmatched: 7. This chain's CDR3 is CASMRTGGNTEAFF. For the CDR3, the DNA is TGTGCCAGCATGAGGACAGGCGGTAACACTGAAGCTTTCTTT.

Concerning this clonotype itself: Germline and junction disagree at one end, which may indicate a read error. V and J are TRBV4-2 and TRBJ2-5; no clear D. With the DNA end fitting TRBJ2-7 better, the J assignment may be wrong. Germline V gives CDR1 LGHNA, CDR2 YNFKEQ. The CDR3 is made up of 12 amino acids. CDR3 nucleotides: TGTGCCAACAGCCAAGGTTTAGACGAGCAGTACTTC. This gives the protein CANSQGLDEQYF.

At least ten counts were recorded for this clonotype. The rearrangement uses TRBV18 and TRBJ2-5; D not certain. CDR1 and CDR2 from the germline V gene are KGHSH and LQKENI. Deletions cut 2 bases from V and 4 bases from J, with 2 bases between. This CDR3 is built from 11 residues. The CDR3 nucleotides read TGTGCCAGCTCACCAGGAGAGACCCAGTACTTC. Translating gives CASSPGETQYF. Filled out from reference TRBV18 and TRBJ2-5, the complete variable domain reads NAGVMQNPRHLVRRRGQEARLRCSPMKGHSHVYWYRQLPEEGLKFMVYLQKENIIDESGMPKERFSAEFPKEGPSILRIQQVVRGDSAAYFCASSPGETQYFGPGTRLLVL.

This clonotype was found a few times. This chain connects TRBV11-2 to TRBJ2-1; 11 bases are shared with TRBD1. Germline trimming cut 2 bases from V and 9 bases from J; bases unmatched to any gene: 15. The CDR3 has 18 amino acids. Germline CDR1 and CDR2: SGHAT and FQNNGV. CDR3 in DNA: TGTGCCAGCAGCTTACAAGGGGCGGGGGACAGGGGGTCGAGTGAGCAGTTCTTC. Amino acid sequence: CASSLQGAGDRGSSEQFF.

The CDR3 protein is CASSLGGRRPPRDEQYF. In DNA form, the CDR3 reads TGCGCCAGCAGCTTGGGCGGCCGTCGACCCCCCAGAGACGAGCAGTACTTC. J is TRBJ2-7 and V is TRBV5-1; D is uncertain. Trimming took 0 bases from V and 5 from J, leaving 21 bases between them. Per the germline V gene, CDR1 is SGHRS and CDR2 is YFSETQ. The CDR3 spans 17 residues.

In its sample, this clonotype was seen a few times. The gene calls are TRBV13 and TRBJ2-1; no clear D. Trimming took 0 bases from V and 0 from J, leaving 15 bases between them. CDR1 PRHDT and CDR2 FYEKMQ come from the germline V gene (reference sequence). The CDR3 sequence is 18 residues long. CDR3 DNA sequence: TGTGCCAGCAGCTTAGGGTGGTTGTCGGAGAACTCCTACAATGAGCAGTTCTTC. It yields the protein CASSLGWLSENSYNEQFF.

The V gene is TRBV6-1, the J gene TRBJ2-7; TRBD2 matches at 8 bases. Per the germline V gene, CDR1 is MNHNS and CDR2 is SASEGT. J gave up 5 bases and V 9 bases, and 21 bases lay outside the gene matches. This CDR3 has 17 residues. In DNA form, the CDR3 reads TGTGCCAGTACCTCCGGGAGGGTTCCTTTCGACCCCAACGAGCAGTACTTC. Amino acids: CASTSGRVPFDPNEQYF.

This clonotype was recorded a few times. The chain has TRBV29-1 and TRBJ2-1; 8 bases agree with TRBD1. Germline CDR1 reads SQVTM; CDR2 reads ANQGSEA. V gave up 3 bases and J gave up 1 base; unmatched junction bases: 8. This CDR3 has 16 amino acids. The CDR3: CSVEPPDRGSYNEQFF. In DNA, the CDR3 is TGCAGCGTTGAGCCCCCCGACAGGGGATCCTACAATGAGCAGTTCTTC.

V gene TRBV9 combines with J gene TRBJ2-6; D unresolved. The CDR3 consists of 16 residues. From germline, CDR1 is SGDLS and CDR2 YYNGEE. V lost 0 bases and J lost 4, with 11 bases in between. The CDR3 nucleotides read TGTGCCAGCAGCGTAGGAAGCACAGCCGGGGCCAACGTCCTGACTTTC. It specifies CASSVGSTAGANVLTF.

This chain connects TRBV2 to TRBJ2-6; 9 nucleotides line up with TRBD1. V lost 8 bases, J lost 1 base, and 6 bases stayed unmatched. The CDR3 has 16 residues. Germline V gives CDR1 SNHLY, CDR2 FYNNEI. The CDR3 DNA follows: TGTGCCAGCCGGGACAGGGACCGGTCTGGGGCCAACGTCCTGACTTTC. This sequence encodes CASRDRDRSGANVLTF.

This clonotype was observed at least ten times. The chain couples TRBV27 to TRBJ1-2; tentatively, D is TRBD1 (5 bases). The CDR3 spans 14 residues. Trimming stripped 0 bases from V and 4 bases from J, with 9 bases between. Germline V gene data show CDR1 as MNHEY and CDR2 as SMNVEV (reference sequence). Written as DNA, the CDR3 is TGTGCCAGCAGTTTATCGGGAGACAGCTATGGCTACACCTTC. Residues: CASSLSGDSYGYTF.

This clonotype was counted only a few times. The chain is built from TRBV18 and TRBJ2-1, with D perhaps being TRBD1 or TRBD2 (5 bases each). The germline V gene encodes CDR1 KGHSH and CDR2 LQKENI. This CDR3 contains 13 residues. Trimming removed 6 bases at V and 5 bases at J, with 11 bases between. CDR3 region: CASSLGTHNEQFF. For the CDR3, the DNA is TGTGCCAGCTCCCTAGGGACCCACAATGAGCAGTTCTTC.

A few counts support this clonotype. The chain employs TRBV28 and TRBJ2-7; TRBD1 matches at 8 bases. V dropped 2 bases and J dropped 6; count of bases not matched to a gene: 6. Germline V gene data show CDR1 as MDHEN and CDR2 as SYDVKM. CDR3 size: 14 residues. The CDR3 nucleotides are TGTGCCAGCAGTTTACGGACAGGGTCATCCGAGCAGTACTTC. This sequence encodes CASSLRTGSSEQYF.